Sequencing of this T cell receptor (beta chain) was carried out in a study of blood T cells in healthy people across ages. Study-wide points: A greater number of naive CD4+ cells and higher diversity distinguished long-lived donors from aged donors. Naive and antigen-experienced cells were not separated, limiting conclusive comparison.

About 10 milliliters of peripheral blood were drawn from each donor into EDTA-treated tubes. The CDR3 runs 15 residues. Germline V gene lookup returns CDR1 LGHDT and CDR2 YNNKEL (reference sequence). Trimming took 1 base from V and 6 from J, leaving 16 bases between them. The authors ran a second PCR of roughly 6 to 12 cycles using a sample-barcoded 5' primer and a J-beta primer mix. TCRdb re-called the 5' RACE reads with MiXCR, one entry per CDR3 protein. Seen here are over 950,000 distinct CDR3 sequences, about two fifths observed once, and the top ten hold around 13%. This clonotype was observed a handful of times. Its antigen remains unknown.

The chain is built from TRBV3-1 and TRBJ2-7, with D maybe TRBD1 (6 bases). The source of this sequence is a man aged 18 to 30 in good health. Sequences were obtained from blood. The CDR3 DNA reads as TGTGCCAGCAGCCAAGCTACAGGGTGGTCTGGCGAGCAGTACTTC. Amino acid sequence: CASSQATGWSGEQYF.